This TCR beta chain was sequenced for a study of T cell responses to AZD1222 COVID-19 vaccine. General study findings and limits: Sampling that yielded the repertoires occurred only after the peak T cell response. It was only a handful of AZD1222 recipients who were seropositive at baseline. Close to half of all spike-specific TCRs reportedly target regions of the variants that are unmutated.

About this clone: Its antigen remains unidentified.

V lost 4 bases, J lost 8 bases, and 10 bases stayed unmatched. The CDR3 loop spans 15 amino acids. Germline V CDR1 and CDR2: SGHRS, YFSETQ. Produced via immunoSEQ multiplex PCR; TCRdb's table is partial and in-frame only. Among some 96,000 clones listed, approximately 87% were seen once. The chain couples TRBV5-1 to TRBJ2-1, with TRBD2 matching 9 bases. Sequenced here: peripheral blood, sampled on day 0 of AZD1222 vaccination. This TCR was recovered from an adult in good health. Here the CDR3 reads CASSRVSGGNDEQFF. The CDR3 nucleotides read TGCGCCAGCAGCAGGGTGAGCGGGGGGAACGATGAGCAGTTCTTC. The whole variable domain, filled in from reference TRBV5-1 and TRBJ2-1, reads KAGVTQTPRYLIKTRGQQVTLSCSPISGHRSVSWYQQTPGQGLQFLFEYFSETQRNKGNFPGRFSGRQFSNSRSEMNVSTLELGDSALYLCASSRVSGGNDEQFFGPGTRLTVL.